This T cell receptor (beta chain) was captured by sequencing in a study of CXCR3 chemokines and chemotherapy response in bladder cancer. The CDR3 totals 16 residues. CDR1 and CDR2 from the germline V gene are ENHRY and SYGVKD. In regard to this clonotype: One junction end disagrees with the germline gene, perhaps due to a read error.

TCRdb re-analysed the PCR reads in MiXCR, keeping a single row per CDR3 protein. This sample has 1,700 or so distinct CDR3 sequences; over 20% occur once, and the top ten carry about a third. This sample was taken from a patient whose treatment included neoadjuvant chemotherapy. The chain is built from TRBV10-3 and TRBJ2-3; 13 nucleotides match TRBD2. The TCR sequence derives from a human donor with bladder cancer that did not respond to neoadjuvant chemotherapy. The CDR3 reads CAISRLAGGGADTRYF. The CDR3 DNA sequence: TGTGCCATCAGTCGACTAGCGGGGGGTGGGGCAGATACGCGGTATTTT.